This T cell receptor beta chain was sequenced in a study of blood T cell repertoires in COVID-19. Study background: PBMCs, B-cell-depleted T cells, or T cells were the source of the cDNA or gDNA that made up the material.

Per the authors' pipeline: Cell counts per sample came from amplifying reference gene primers. Assay: immunoSEQ multiplex PCR; the TCRdb copy retains only in-frame clones and omits some. V and J calls and clone size follow that table, whereas D and trimming were derived from the DNA. Of some 350,000 clones listed, about 88% are singletons. Sequenced input: PBMCs or T cells enriched from blood (not recorded which). The sequence was collected from a woman in her 30s who had recovered from COVID-19.

The CDR3 reads CASSSVASVGELFF. The CDR3 DNA sequence: TGTGCCAGCAGCTCCGTAGCGAGTGTCGGGGAGCTGTTTTTT. The chain has TRBV7-2 and TRBJ2-2, with D possibly matching TRBD2 (5 bases). V lost 4 bases and J 7 bases, leaving 13 bases between the germline ends. The CDR3 loop spans 14 amino acids. Germline CDR1 SGHTA, CDR2 FQGNSA.